Below are 30 T cell receptor beta chains sequenced from a single sample in a study of regulatory T cells in long-lasting Graves disease. Assembly of TCR beta libraries relied on iRepertoire HTBI primers together with Arm-PCR of CDR3 regions. TCRdb itself ran the multiplex PCR reads through MiXCR, one entry per CDR3 protein. Of hundreds of thousands of distinct CDR3 sequences in the sample, 25% to 35% were seen once. The sample's time point: persistent/refractory GD, antithyroid drugs over 5 years with positive TRAb. There was RNA extracted from PBMCs, and the TCR library was made from it. The sample was peripheral blood mononuclear cells (PBMCs), taken when the disease was refractory, from a patient treated with antithyroid drugs. The receptors come from a female donor with Graves disease.

The gene calls are TRBV2 and TRBJ1-1; D is unclear. The ends were cut back, 6 bases at V and 1 base at J, with 15 bases in the middle. Germline CDR1 is SNHLY and CDR2 is FYNNEI. The CDR3 is 15 amino acids. The CDR3 DNA follows: TGTGCCAGCAGCCCCGGGGTCCCGGCGAACACTGAAGCTTTCTTT. Translation gives CASSPGVPANTEAFF.

A few counts support this clonotype. The chain combines TRBV4-1 with TRBJ1-1, with D hard to call. The CDR3 is 15 residues long. CDR1 and CDR2 from the germline V gene are MGHRA and YSYEKL. V lost 0 bases and J 7 bases, leaving 15 bases between the germline ends. DNA for the CDR3: TGCGCCAGCAGCCAAGATGGGCCAGGCCTTTATGAAGCTTTCTTT. This encodes CASSQDGPGLYEAFF.

This clonotype came up a few times. The chain is built from TRBV7-3 and TRBJ1-6; D uncertain. Trimming cost V 5 bases and J 11 bases, with 13 bases left between them. Germline lookup yields CDR1 SGHTA and CDR2 FQGTGA. CDR3 length: 13 amino acids. CDR3 loop: CASSRDFSAPLHF. CDR3 DNA: TGTGCCAGCAGCCGGGATTTTTCCGCACCCCTCCACTTT.

The chain links TRBV13 to TRBJ2-7; 7 bases are shared with TRBD2. The CDR3 covers 15 residues. The germline CDR1 and CDR2 sequences are PRHDT and FYEKMQ (reference sequence). The V gene end was trimmed by 5 bases and the J gene end by 3 bases; junction bases not matched to a gene: 10. CDR3 DNA sequence: TGTGCCAGCAGCCAAGGACGGGACTACTTCTACGAGCAGTACTTC. Its translation: CASSQGRDYFYEQYF.

A single count supports this clonotype. The chain employs TRBV7-9 and TRBJ1-2; tentatively, D is TRBD1 (5 bases). Trimming stripped 0 bases from V and 6 bases from J, with 14 bases between. There are 15 residues in the CDR3. The germline CDR1 and CDR2 sequences are SEHNR and FQNEAQ (reference sequence). CDR3 DNA sequence: TGTGCCAGCAGCTTAGCGCTCCGAGGGGCCCATGGCTACACCTTC. Protein product: CASSLALRGAHGYTF.

This clonotype was found once. The gene calls are TRBV9 and TRBJ2-7; D remains ambiguous. CDR3 length equals 14 residues. CDR1 is SGDLS, CDR2 YYNGEE, per germline. With 0 bases removed from V and 1 base from J, the gap between germline ends came to 8 bases. The CDR3 DNA is TGTGCCAGCAGCGTAGCTGGGAAATCCTACGAGCAGTACTTC. As protein: CASSVAGKSYEQYF.

Ten or more counts support this clonotype. The chain couples TRBV6-1 to TRBJ2-5; 14 bases align to TRBD2. CDR1 is MNHNS, CDR2 SASEGT, per germline. The V gene end was trimmed by 4 bases and the J gene end by 2 bases; junction bases not matched to a gene: 12. The CDR3 is 19 residues long. This CDR3 reads CASSGRLAGGGSRQETQYF. The CDR3 coding sequence is TGTGCCAGCAGTGGGCGACTAGCGGGAGGGGGTAGTCGGCAAGAGACCCAGTACTTC.

CDR3 nucleotides: TGTGCCAGCAGCGTAGATGGGGGGGCCTATGGCTACACCTTC. Its translation: CASSVDGGAYGYTF. The gene calls are TRBV9 and TRBJ1-2; perhaps TRBD1 as D (6 bases). Trimming left V 0 bases short and J 4 bases short, with 10 bases between. The CDR3 loop spans 14 amino acids. In germline, CDR1 is SGDLS, CDR2 YYNGEE.

The rearrangement joins TRBV12-3 or TRBV12-4 to TRBJ2-2, with TRBD2 identical over 12 bases. The CDR3 sequence is 16 residues long. J was trimmed by 6 bases and V by 5 bases; bases with no gene match: 7. The DNA for the CDR3 is TGTGCCAGCAGTCCACGACTAGCGGGAGATGCCGGGGAGCTGTTTTTT. Protein product: CASSPRLAGDAGELFF.

In this sample, this clonotype turned up many times. The chain couples TRBV3-1 to TRBJ1-2; no reliable D call. Germline CDR1 LGHDT, CDR2 YNNKEL (reference sequence). There are 13 residues in the CDR3. Trimming cost V 6 bases and J 4 bases, with 12 bases left between them. CDR3 bases: TGTGCCAGCAGGGGATGGCAGGCCTATGGCTACACCTTC. Its protein is CASRGWQAYGYTF.

This clonotype has more than one count but fewer than ten. This chain joins TRBV29-1 and TRBJ1-2; TRBD1 is a possible D gene (5 bases). V was shortened by 1 base and J by 4 bases, with 16 bases between the two germline ends. The CDR3 length is 15 residues. Per germline, CDR1 SQVTM and CDR2 ANQGSEA. CDR3 sequence reads: CSVEVPLFDSYGYTF. CDR3 DNA: TGCAGCGTTGAAGTCCCGCTCTTCGACAGCTATGGCTACACCTTC. The full variable domain, its missing parts supplied by reference TRBV29-1 and TRBJ1-2, is SAVISQKPSRDICQRGTSLTIQCQVDSQVTMMFWYRQQPGQSLTLIATANQGSEATYESGFVIDKFPISRPNLTFSTLTVSNMSPEDSSIYLCSVEVPLFDSYGYTFGSGTRLTVV.

The chain employs TRBV12-3 or TRBV12-4 and TRBJ2-2; TRBD2 matches 8 bases. J lost 0 bases, V lost 1 base, and 1 base had no gene match. This CDR3 spans 16 amino acids. CDR3 sequence: CASSLVGGANTGELFF. As DNA, the CDR3 is TGTGCCAGCAGTTTAGTCGGGGGGGCGAACACCGGGGAGCTGTTTTTT.

This clonotype was detected ten times or more. The genes are TRBV28 and TRBJ1-1; 7 nucleotides line up with TRBD1. This CDR3 spans 16 amino acids. In germline, CDR1 is MDHEN, CDR2 SYDVKM. J gave up 0 bases and V 1 base, and 5 bases lay outside the gene matches. The CDR3 DNA is TGTGCCAGCAGTTTATTCGACAGGGCATTGAACACTGAAGCTTTCTTT. Encoded protein: CASSLFDRALNTEAFF.

The sample holds a few counts of this clonotype. The chain recombines TRBV15 with TRBJ1-1; a weak D match, TRBD1 (6 bases). Germline CDR1 and CDR2: LNHNV and YYDKDF (reference sequence). The CDR3 totals 18 residues. V was pared by 1 base and J by 4 bases, with 22 bases between. The CDR3 bases are TGTGCCACCAGCAGAGCTTTGAGAGGGGGTAACTTGATCACTGAAGCTTTCTTT. It translates to CATSRALRGGNLITEAFF.

This clonotype has more than one count but fewer than ten. The J gene is TRBJ2-7, the V gene TRBV3-1; D possibly uses TRBD1 or TRBD2 (5 bases each). This CDR3 is 15 amino acids long. Germline assignment: CDR1 LGHDT and CDR2 YNNKEL (reference sequence). V shed 1 base and J shed 3 bases, with 13 bases lying between them. Here the CDR3 DNA reads TGTGCCAGCAGCCAAGGAGCCCAGAGGGGCTACGAGCAGTACTTC. It is translated as CASSQGAQRGYEQYF.

This clonotype has just a few counts. This chain connects TRBV7-3 to TRBJ1-2; 8 bases match TRBD1. There are 14 residues in the CDR3. Germline-derived CDR1 and CDR2 are SGHTA and FQGTGA. V trimming: 5 bases; J trimming: 5 bases; junction bases outside the gene matches: 7. CDR3 coding DNA: TGTGCCAGCAGCCGAGGGGGACAGGCGTATGGCTACACCTTC. Translating gives CASSRGGQAYGYTF.

This clonotype was picked up a small number of times. This chain joins TRBV3-1 and TRBJ2-4; either TRBD1 or TRBD2 may fit D (6 bases each). Germline-derived CDR1 and CDR2 are LGHDT and YNNKEL (reference sequence). The CDR3 spans 14 residues. V lost 3 bases, J lost 9 bases, and 15 bases lay in between. DNA of the CDR3: TGTGCCAGCAGCCAGTGGGGGCCGCGGGGCATTCAGTACTTC. It is translated as CASSQWGPRGIQYF.

The count of this clonotype is one. The chain uses TRBV20-1 and TRBJ2-4, with D possibly called TRBD1 or TRBD2 (5 bases each). Germline V gene sequence: CDR1 DFQATT, CDR2 SNEGSKA (reference sequence). This CDR3 is 14 amino acids long. Trimming shortened V by 0 bases and J by 5 bases, and 11 bases separated the two germline ends. Here the CDR3 DNA reads TGCAGTGCTAGAGACCGGGACGCCCAAAACATTCAGTACTTC. It encodes CSARDRDAQNIQYF.

In regard to this clonotype: A clone one base away is much larger, so this may be a read error. The chain uses TRBV12-3 or TRBV12-4 and TRBJ1-2; 7 positions match TRBD1. CDR3 length equals 13 residues. The CDR3 nucleotides read TGTGCCAACAGTTTTGGGACAGTAAATGGCTACACCTTC. The encoded protein is CANSFGTVNGYTF.

The chain carries TRBV3-1 and TRBJ2-7; weak D call: TRBD2 (7 bases). Per the germline V gene, CDR1 is LGHDT and CDR2 is YNNKEL (reference sequence). V dropped 4 bases and J dropped 0 bases, with 16 bases sitting between them. This CDR3 is 16 amino acids long. The CDR3 region is CASSLRGAGSSYEQYF. CDR3 nucleotide sequence: TGTGCCAGCAGCCTCAGGGGAGCGGGGAGCTCCTACGAGCAGTACTTC.

This clonotype was seen repeatedly, ten times or more. A junction end diverges from the germline sequence, so it may reflect a read error. The chain is built from TRBV5-1 and TRBJ1-1; D not resolved. The CDR3 length is 15 residues. CDR1 is SGHRS, CDR2 YFSETQ, per germline. CDR3 nucleotide sequence: TGTGCCAGCAGCCCCCTTGGCACGGGAAACACTGAAGCTTTCTTT. Amino acids: CASSPLGTGNTEAFF.

This chain links TRBV11-2 with TRBJ1-2; D is unresolved. Germline V lookup: CDR1 SGHAT, CDR2 FQNNGV. V shed 4 bases and J shed 8 bases, with 23 bases lying between them. CDR3 length: 16 amino acids. Written as DNA, the CDR3 is TGTGCCAGCAGCTCCCCCGTCGAGGAGCAGAGTAGGGGCTACACCTTC. Translating gives CASSSPVEEQSRGYTF.

This clonotype was seen once. This rearrangement joins TRBV12-3 or TRBV12-4 to TRBJ2-7, with D perhaps matching TRBD2 (5 bases). This CDR3 is built from 15 residues. Deletions cut 1 base from V and 0 bases from J, with 10 bases between. In nucleotides, the CDR3 is TGTGCCAGCAGTTTAGATCGGGGATTCTCCTACGAGCAGTACTTC. This codes for CASSLDRGFSYEQYF.

This clonotype showed up many times. The chain has TRBV12-3 or TRBV12-4 and TRBJ1-2; D might be TRBD1 (5 bases). This CDR3 region has 15 residues. V dropped 2 bases and J dropped 4 bases, with 14 bases sitting between them. CDR3 loop: CASSLTRQSTYGYTF. DNA for the CDR3: TGTGCCAGCAGTTTAACCCGACAGTCCACCTATGGCTACACCTTC.

V gene TRBV5-6 combines with J gene TRBJ1-5; maybe TRBD1 (6 bases). Trimming took off 4 bases at V and 1 base at J, with 15 bases between the two ends. In germline, CDR1 is SGHDT, CDR2 YYEEEE. The CDR3 loop spans 16 amino acids. The CDR3 reads CASSPRGRGSNQPQHF. CDR3 nucleotide sequence: TGTGCCAGCAGCCCCCGGGGCAGGGGAAGCAATCAGCCCCAGCATTTT.

The chain carries TRBV6-2 or TRBV6-3 and TRBJ2-1; 10 positions agree with TRBD2. Trimming at V came to 2 bases and at J to 5 bases, leaving 6 bases not matched to a gene. In germline, CDR1 is MNHEY, CDR2 SVGEGT. The CDR3 is 16 residues long. The CDR3 region is CASSYRGLAPNNEQFF. Here the CDR3 DNA reads TGTGCCAGCAGTTACAGGGGACTAGCGCCGAACAATGAGCAGTTCTTC.

This clonotype was recorded many times. The chain carries TRBV11-2 and TRBJ2-7; no firm D call. V gave up 5 bases and J gave up 4 bases, with 6 bases separating them. The CDR3 runs 11 residues. Looked up from germline, CDR1 is SGHAT and CDR2 is FQNNGV. The CDR3: CASSAKYEQYF. CDR3 coding DNA: TGTGCCAGCAGCGCAAAATACGAGCAGTACTTC. The full variable domain, rest sourced from reference TRBV11-2 and TRBJ2-7, is EAGVAQSPRYKIIEKRQSVAFWCNPISGHATLYWYQQILGQGPKLLIQFQNNGVVDDSQLPKDRFSAERLKGVDSTLKIQPAKLEDSAVYLCASSAKYEQYFGPGTRLTVT.

The rearrangement links TRBV6-1 to TRBJ1-1, with D perhaps matching TRBD1 (5 bases). V gave up 6 bases and J gave up 1 base, with 15 bases separating them. CDR3 length: 15 residues. Per germline, CDR1 MNHNS and CDR2 SASEGT. The CDR3 sequence: CASSVLRDSNTEAFF. CDR3 nucleotide sequence: TGTGCCAGCAGCGTTCTGCGGGACTCGAACACTGAAGCTTTCTTT.

CDR3 nucleotide sequence: TGTGCCAGCAACCCAATTAGGAGGGCCGGAGGGAGCAATCAGCCCCAGCATTTT. Translation gives CASNPIRRAGGSNQPQHF. This sequence joins TRBV6-1 and TRBJ1-5; D remains ambiguous. There are 18 residues in the CDR3. Germline loops: CDR1 MNHNS, CDR2 SASEGT. Trimming cost V 7 bases and J 1 base, with 23 bases left between them.

The chain uses TRBV19 and TRBJ1-2; no clear D. V was clipped by 4 bases and J by 3 bases, with 6 bases between them. Looked up from germline, CDR1 is LNHDA and CDR2 is SQIVND (reference sequence). This CDR3 comprises 12 residues. The CDR3 DNA reads as TGTGCCAGTAGTAAGGCAGACTATGGCTACACCTTC. It encodes CASSKADYGYTF.